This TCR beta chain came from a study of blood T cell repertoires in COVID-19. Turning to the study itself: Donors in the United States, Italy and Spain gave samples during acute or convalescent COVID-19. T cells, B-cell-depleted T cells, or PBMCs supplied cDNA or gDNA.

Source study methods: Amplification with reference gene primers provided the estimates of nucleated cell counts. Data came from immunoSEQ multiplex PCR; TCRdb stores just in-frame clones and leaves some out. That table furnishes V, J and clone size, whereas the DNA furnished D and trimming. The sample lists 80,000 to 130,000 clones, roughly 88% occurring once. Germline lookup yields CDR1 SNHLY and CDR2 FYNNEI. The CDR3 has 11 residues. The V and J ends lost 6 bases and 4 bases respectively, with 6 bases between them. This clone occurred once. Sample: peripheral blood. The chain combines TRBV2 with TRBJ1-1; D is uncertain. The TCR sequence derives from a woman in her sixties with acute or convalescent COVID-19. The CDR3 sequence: CASSRFTEAFF. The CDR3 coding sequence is TGTGCCAGCAGCCGTTTCACTGAAGCTTTCTTT.